The sequence of this T cell receptor beta chain was determined in a study of PD-L1 blockade in urothelial cancer. Generated by immunoSEQ multiplex PCR, the TCRdb table keeps only in-frame clones and is missing some. The sample has 30,000 or so clones, more than 65% seen once. The clonotype was recovered from a man aged 55 to 69 with urothelial cancer. The material sequenced was PBMCs, taken around atezolizumab (anti-PD-L1) treatment.

CDR3 sequence: CASSYGRGETQYF. DNA of the CDR3: TGTGCCAGCAGCTATGGGCGGGGAGAGACCCAGTACTTC. This chain uses TRBV7-2 with TRBJ2-5; possible D gene TRBD2, 6 bases. V was cut by 4 bases and J by 4 bases, with 10 bases left in between. Germline CDR1 SGHTA, CDR2 FQGNSA. The CDR3 extends over 13 amino acids.